This is a list of T cell receptor beta chains from one sample in a study of T cell repertoires in cytomegalovirus infection. TCRdb reprocessed the reads via MiXCR and lists one record per CDR3 protein. The table includes around 450,000 distinct CDR3 sequences, around 11% detected once. Sequenced: PBMCs. These receptors all come from a human donor in good health (CMV status not recorded). Some clones in this sample may be carry-over from other donors' samples. Both conserved end residues are part of each CDR3. Each record gives: V gene, J gene, D gene, clone size, CDR3 DNA, CDR3 protein. A D gene is named only where the DNA matches it firmly. Expanded clones get a size class; other rows say once, few or many, or leave the size out.

>TRBV7-8|TRBJ1-4|TRBD1|many
TGTGCCAGCAGCCGAGGGGGGACAGGGACTGAAAAACTGTTTTTT
CASSRGGTGTEKLFF
>TRBV29-1|TRBJ2-7|-|few
TGCAGCTACTCGGGGGAATTGGGCGAGCAGTACTTC
CSYSGELGEQYF
>TRBV2|TRBJ2-5|-|few
TGTGCCAGCACCAGTTCGGAGACCCAGTACTTC
CASTSSETQYF
>TRBV12-5|TRBJ2-1|-|few
TGTGCTAGTGGTTTGAGGGCAGGGGTGGCCTACAATGAGCAGTTCTTC
CASGLRAGVAYNEQFF
>TRBV9|TRBJ2-5|-|-
TGTGCCAGCAGCGTAGGGGAACTACCTACTTACCAAGAGACCCAGTACTTC
CASSVGELPTYQETQYF
>TRBV9|TRBJ1-1|TRBD1|-
TGTGCCAGCAGCGCACAGGGGGTTATGAACACTGAAGCTTTCTTT
CASSAQGVMNTEAFF
>TRBV18|TRBJ1-2|-|-
TGTGCCAGCTCCCCGCCAGGTCCACGGGGCTACACCTTC
CASSPPGPRGYTF
>TRBV3-1|TRBJ1-1|TRBD1|many
TGTGCCAGCAGCCGCGGACAGGGGAGAACTGAAGCTTTCTTT
CASSRGQGRTEAFF
>TRBV5-1|TRBJ2-5|-|many
TGCGCCAGCAGAAGAGGGACGTTTATCCAAGAGACCCAGTACTTC
CASRRGTFIQETQYF
>TRBV6-2/TRBV6-3|TRBJ1-5|-|-
TGTGCCAGCAGTTACGGCAGGAGTAGCAATCAGCCCCAGCATTTT
CASSYGRSSNQPQHF
>TRBV12-5|TRBJ2-4|TRBD2|few
TGTGCTAGTGGTCTCAGGGAGGGCTTACCCCACATTCAGTACTTC
CASGLREGLPHIQYF
>TRBV7-3|TRBJ2-7|TRBD1|many
TGTGCCAGCAGCCTCCACCAGGGGGCTAACGAGCAGTACTTC
CASSLHQGANEQYF
>TRBV28|TRBJ2-5|-|many
TGTGCCAGCAACTGGGGGCTAGCGAGGAAGACCCAGTACTTC
CASNWGLARKTQYF
>TRBV5-1|TRBJ2-7|TRBD2|many
TGCGCCAGCAGCCCCCCTAGCGGGGGTAGAAGGGAGCAGTACTTC
CASSPPSGGRREQYF
>TRBV12-3/TRBV12-4|TRBJ2-2|-|many
TGTGCCAGCAGTTGGGGCCGGACCGTCGGGAACACCGGGGAGCTGTTTTTT
CASSWGRTVGNTGELFF
>TRBV28|TRBJ1-1|-|many
TGTGCCAGCAGTTTGGCTACGGAAATGAACACTGAAGCTTTCTTT
CASSLATEMNTEAFF
>TRBV7-2|TRBJ1-2|TRBD1|many
TGTGCCAGCAGCAGCGGGACAGGCAAAGATGGCTACACCTTC
CASSSGTGKDGYTF
>TRBV12-3/TRBV12-4|TRBJ2-2|-|-
TGTGCCAGCAGCCGGACAATCGCCGGGGAGCTGTTTTTT
CASSRTIAGELFF
>TRBV11-2|TRBJ2-1|-|many
TGTGCCAGCAGCTTAAGTCTAGCGCGTGAGCAGTTCTTC
CASSLSLAREQFF
>TRBV3-1|TRBJ2-1|-|-
TGTGCCAGCAGCCGAAGGGACGTGGACAATGAGCAGTTCTTC
CASSRRDVDNEQFF
>TRBV19|TRBJ1-5|-|-
TGTGCCAGTACCAACTCGGTCCTCGGGATGGATTTT
CASTNSVLGMDF
>TRBV19|TRBJ2-3|TRBD1|many
TGTGCCAGTAGTACGGGACAGGACTTGACAGATACGCAGTATTTT
CASSTGQDLTDTQYF